What follows are 14 T cell receptor beta chains derived from one specimen sequenced in a study of cytomegalovirus exposure and HLA in healthy donors. PCR involved 60 Vbeta and 13 Jbeta primers. Libraries were prepared by immunoSEQ multiplex PCR; TCRdb keeps only in-frame clonotypes and omits some of them. The table has more than 70,000 clones, 77% seen once. Sequencing was carried out using PBMCs. These receptor sequences come from a boy aged 10-17 years in good health and CMV-seronegative.

The rearrangement links TRBV15 to TRBJ1-4, with TRBD1 as a possible D gene (5 bases). The ends were cut back, 0 bases at V and 7 bases at J, with 12 bases in the middle. Germline V gives CDR1 LNHNV, CDR2 YYDKDF (reference sequence). The CDR3 is made up of 15 amino acids. The CDR3 DNA sequence: TGTGCCACCAGCAGAGATCAAGGGGTGGTTGAAAAACTGTTTTTT. It is translated as CATSRDQGVVEKLFF.

The rearrangement joins TRBV12-5 to TRBJ2-3; 9 bases agree with TRBD1. Germline lookup yields CDR1 LGHNT and CDR2 FRNRAP. The CDR3 runs 16 residues. CDR3 in amino acids: CARTSPDRGPTDTQYF. The CDR3 region has the DNA TGTGCCCGCACAAGCCCGGACAGGGGACCCACAGATACGCAGTATTTT. The full variable domain, its missing parts supplied by reference TRBV12-5 and TRBJ2-3, is DARVTQTPRHKVTEMGQEVTMRCQPILGHNTVFWYRQTMMQGLELLAYFRNRAPLDDSGMPKDRFSAEMPDATLATLKIQPSEPRDSAVYFCARTSPDRGPTDTQYFGPGTRLTVL.

J is TRBJ1-5 and V is TRBV9; D ambiguous. Germline lookup yields CDR1 SGDLS and CDR2 YYNGEE. CDR3 length equals 15 residues. Trimming removed 0 bases at V and 0 bases at J, with 7 bases between. CDR3: CASSVGSNSNQPQHF. CDR3 sequence (DNA): TGTGCCAGCAGCGTAGGGAGTAATAGCAATCAGCCCCAGCATTTT.

The chain is built from TRBV5-6 and TRBJ2-7; tentative D call: TRBD2 (6 bases). CDR3 length equals 14 residues. The V gene's germline CDR1 is SGHDT and CDR2 YYEEEE. V shed 7 bases and J shed 5 bases, with 19 bases lying between them. The CDR3 DNA is TGTGCCAGCGGGGAGGTAAGGGGCGGGGACGAGCAGTACTTC. It codes for CASGEVRGGDEQYF. Full variable domain (outside the CDR3, taken from reference TRBV5-6 and TRBJ2-7): DAGVTQSPTHLIKTRGQQVTLRCSPKSGHDTVSWYQQALGQGPQFIFQYYEEEERQRGNFPDRFSGHQFPNYSSELNVNALLLGDSALYLCASGEVRGGDEQYFGPGTRLTVT.

V gene TRBV4-1 combines with J gene TRBJ2-7; TRBD2 matches at 8 bases. V was clipped by 1 base and J by 3 bases; unmatched bases: 2. This CDR3 is 14 amino acids long. From germline, CDR1 is MGHRA and CDR2 YSYEKL. As DNA, the CDR3 is TGCGCCAGCAGCCAAGTTAGCGGGAACTACGAGCAGTACTTC. Translation: CASSQVSGNYEQYF.

The genes are TRBV6-5 and TRBJ1-5, with 9 nucleotides matching TRBD1. The germline CDR1 and CDR2 sequences are MNHEY and SVGAGI. This CDR3 is built from 12 residues. V lost 7 bases, J lost 6 bases, and 1 base stayed unmatched. Here the CDR3 reads CASKTGGQPQHF. The CDR3 bases are TGTGCCAGCAAGACAGGGGGTCAGCCCCAGCATTTT.

The chain recombines TRBV6-5 with TRBJ2-1; 9 bases are a match to TRBD1. Germline trimming cut 4 bases from V and 7 bases from J; bases unmatched to any gene: 8. Germline CDR1 MNHEY, CDR2 SVGAGI. The CDR3 spans 15 residues. As DNA, the CDR3 is TGTGCCAGCAGTTCTCCGGGACAGGGAGGAAATGAGCAGTTCTTC. It translates to CASSSPGQGGNEQFF.

The chain uses TRBV5-1 and TRBJ2-7; a possible D gene is TRBD2 (5 bases). CDR1 and CDR2 (germline): SGHRS, YFSETQ. The CDR3 runs to 15 residues. Trimming took 7 bases from V and 0 from J, leaving 17 bases between them. The CDR3 DNA reads as TGCGCCAGCGTCCCAGGAGGCGGTGGCTCCTACGAGCAGTACTTC. Protein product: CASVPGGGGSYEQYF.

The chain employs TRBV5-1 and TRBJ1-1, with D tentatively TRBD1 (5 bases). Germline assignment: CDR1 SGHRS and CDR2 YFSETQ. V dropped 6 bases and J dropped 1 base, with 16 bases sitting between them. CDR3 length: 15 residues. The CDR3 sequence is CASNPSGGSNTEAFF. The DNA for the CDR3 is TGCGCCAGCAACCCGTCCGGGGGGTCGAACACTGAAGCTTTCTTT.

The CDR3 region is CASSASPVTGNTIYF. In nucleotides, the CDR3 is TGTGCCAGCAGTGCGTCCCCAGTTACTGGAAACACCATATATTTT. The chain carries TRBV6-1 and TRBJ1-3; D unresolved. Germline values: CDR1 MNHNS, CDR2 SASEGT. The CDR3 consists of 15 residues. V was trimmed by 4 bases and J by 2 bases, leaving 12 bases between them.

The CDR3 reads CASSSGRTPYGYTF. DNA for the CDR3: TGTGCCAGCAGTTCAGGACGGACACCCTATGGCTACACCTTC. V is TRBV7-2 and J is TRBJ1-2; D is perhaps TRBD1 (5 bases). The germline V gene has CDR1 SGHTA and CDR2 FQGNSA. Between the trimmed V and J ends, which lost 6 bases and 4 bases, there was a span of 15 bases. The length of the CDR3 is 14 residues.

The chain employs TRBV7-2 and TRBJ1-5; 8 bases map to TRBD1. V shed 5 bases and J 4 bases; nucleotides not matched to a gene: 1. Germline CDR1 and CDR2: SGHTA and FQGNSA. The CDR3 covers 13 residues. The CDR3 nucleotides are TGTGCCAGCAGCGGGGACAGGAATCAGCCCCAGCATTTT. Its protein product is CASSGDRNQPQHF.

This rearrangement joins TRBV18 to TRBJ2-1; D might be TRBD2 (5 bases). Trimming cost V 1 base and J 5 bases, with 6 bases left between them. The CDR3 runs to 13 residues. Per the germline V gene, CDR1 is KGHSH and CDR2 is LQKENI. In DNA form, the CDR3 reads TGTGCCAGCTCACCACTGAGGGACAATGAGCAGTTCTTC. This translates into CASSPLRDNEQFF.

This sequence joins TRBV5-4 and TRBJ2-5; 11 nucleotides agree with TRBD2. This CDR3 contains 16 residues. V shed 0 bases and J 5 bases; nucleotides not matched to a gene: 6. CDR1 SGHNT and CDR2 YYREEE come from the germline V gene (reference sequence). The CDR3 coding sequence is TGTGCCAGCAGCTTGGGTAGCGGGGGGGCAATGGAGACCCAGTACTTC. Translating it yields CASSLGSGGAMETQYF.